This TCR beta chain emerged from a study of blood T cells in healthy people across ages. Whole-study findings and limits: Comparison with aged donors showed that long-lived donors had more naive CD4+ cells and higher diversity.

A second about 7 to 12 cycle PCR used barcoded and J-beta primers. TCRdb ran MiXCR on the 5' RACE reads and lists one entry per CDR3 protein. The repertoire holds 270,000 or so distinct CDR3 sequences, roughly 26% seen once, with approximately 30% in the top ten. The CDR3 is 14 residues long. CDR1 SEHNR and CDR2 FQNEAQ come from the germline V gene (reference sequence). As regards this clonotype: Its specificity is unknown. The junction does not match germline at one end; this may be a read error.

The chain uses TRBV7-9 and TRBJ2-1, with D perhaps matching TRBD2 (6 bases). The sequencing input was blood. The receptor's source is a woman between 70 and 85 years old in good health. The CDR3, as DNA: TGTTCCAGCAGCTTAGCGGTGGCATCAGCGTCGGGGTTCTTC. Amino acids: CSSSLAVASASGFF.